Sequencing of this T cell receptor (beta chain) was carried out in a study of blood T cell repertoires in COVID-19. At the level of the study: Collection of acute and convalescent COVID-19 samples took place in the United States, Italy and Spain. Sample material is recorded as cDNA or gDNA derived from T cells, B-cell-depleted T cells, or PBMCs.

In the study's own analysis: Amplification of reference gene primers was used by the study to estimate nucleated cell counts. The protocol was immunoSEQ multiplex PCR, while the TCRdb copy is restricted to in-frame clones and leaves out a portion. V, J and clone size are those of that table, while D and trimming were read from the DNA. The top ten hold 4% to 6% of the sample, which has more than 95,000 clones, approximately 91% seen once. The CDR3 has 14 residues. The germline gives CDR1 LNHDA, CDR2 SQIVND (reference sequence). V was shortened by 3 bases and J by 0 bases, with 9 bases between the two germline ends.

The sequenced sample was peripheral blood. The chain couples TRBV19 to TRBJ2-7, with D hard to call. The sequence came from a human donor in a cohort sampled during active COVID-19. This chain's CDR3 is CASSMMGTSYEQYF. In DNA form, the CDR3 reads TGTGCCAGTAGTATGATGGGCACCTCCTACGAGCAGTACTTC.